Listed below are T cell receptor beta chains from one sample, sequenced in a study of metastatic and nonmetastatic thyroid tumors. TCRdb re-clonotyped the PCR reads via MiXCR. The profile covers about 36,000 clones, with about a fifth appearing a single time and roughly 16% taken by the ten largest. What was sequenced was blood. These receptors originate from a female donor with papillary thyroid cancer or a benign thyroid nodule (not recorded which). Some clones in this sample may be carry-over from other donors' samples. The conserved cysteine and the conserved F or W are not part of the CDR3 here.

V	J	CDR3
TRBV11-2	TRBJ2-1	ASSLGTSGRYNEQF
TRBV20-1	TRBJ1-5	SHPQGGRNNQPQH
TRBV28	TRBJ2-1	ASRASDSYNEQF
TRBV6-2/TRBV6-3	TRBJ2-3	ASSYYGPGTQY
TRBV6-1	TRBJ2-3	ASIWTIGGTDTQY
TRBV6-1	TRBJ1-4	ASRDRESEKLF
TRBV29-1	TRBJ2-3	SVDTGPNTRGTDTQY
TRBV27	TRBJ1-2	ASGGTTTSSCGYT
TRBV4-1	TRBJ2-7	ASSQAAGETYEQY
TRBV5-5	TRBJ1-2	ASSDEWANYGYT
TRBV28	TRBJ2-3	ASSISGFPDTQY
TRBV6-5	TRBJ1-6	ASSSQDYYNSPLH
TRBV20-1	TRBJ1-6	SARVGNSPLH
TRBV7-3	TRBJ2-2	ASSQTGGGTGELF
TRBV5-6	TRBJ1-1	ASSSYRQGDMNTEAF
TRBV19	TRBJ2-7	ASSIELAGGRYEQY
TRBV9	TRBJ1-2	ASSVDGRAGSGYT
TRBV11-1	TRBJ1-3	ASSHDPRSKRGNTIY
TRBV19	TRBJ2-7	ATQDRGYSVEQY
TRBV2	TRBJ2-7	ASMVGTYSSEQY
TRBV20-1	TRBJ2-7	SSTIVCREPYEQY
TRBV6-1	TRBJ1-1	ASSDRESTEAF
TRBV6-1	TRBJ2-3	ASRAAHGTDTQY
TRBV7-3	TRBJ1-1	ASSPYGGKNEAF
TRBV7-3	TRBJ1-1	ASSPQGGWTEAF
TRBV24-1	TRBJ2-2	ATSDRVAGTPLELF
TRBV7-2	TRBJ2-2	ASSEAPATGELF
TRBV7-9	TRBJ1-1	ASSLGPEAL
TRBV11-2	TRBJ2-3	ASSSQLAGGTDTQY
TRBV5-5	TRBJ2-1	ASTPLARHNEQF
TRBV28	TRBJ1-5	ASSLGRGPNQPQH
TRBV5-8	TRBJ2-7	ASSRGLAAKNEQY
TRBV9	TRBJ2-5	ASRVAGQETQY
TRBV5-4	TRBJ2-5	ASSKTGDRETQY
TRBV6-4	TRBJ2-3	SSSDSGLAYSTDTQY
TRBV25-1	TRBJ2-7	ASSAPGQGAYEQY
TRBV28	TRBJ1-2	ASSRTGQLDGGYT
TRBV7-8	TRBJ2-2	ASSLTVAGGINTGELF
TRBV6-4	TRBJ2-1	ASGSLVVGEQF
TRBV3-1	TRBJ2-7	ASSQVAGGSWWEQY
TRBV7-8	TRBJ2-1	ASTGGRSYNEQF
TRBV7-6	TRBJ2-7	ASSRGTGNYEQY
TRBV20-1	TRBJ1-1	SALWVQMNAEAF
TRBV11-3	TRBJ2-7	ASSLRGQGGPYEQY
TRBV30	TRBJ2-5	AWSPAPQETQY
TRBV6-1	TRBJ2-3	ASSLGTGVITDTQY
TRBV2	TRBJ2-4	ASSGTSGLQY
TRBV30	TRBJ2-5	AWSGGISGKATQY
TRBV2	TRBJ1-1	ATWTAGGTEAF
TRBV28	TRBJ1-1	ASSSGNPNTESF
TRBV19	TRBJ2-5	ASAVFQETQY
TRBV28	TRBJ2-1	ASSLTDPAYNEQF
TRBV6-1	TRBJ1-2	ASSDKTYAGYGYT
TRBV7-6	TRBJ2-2	ASSPLVAGENTGELF